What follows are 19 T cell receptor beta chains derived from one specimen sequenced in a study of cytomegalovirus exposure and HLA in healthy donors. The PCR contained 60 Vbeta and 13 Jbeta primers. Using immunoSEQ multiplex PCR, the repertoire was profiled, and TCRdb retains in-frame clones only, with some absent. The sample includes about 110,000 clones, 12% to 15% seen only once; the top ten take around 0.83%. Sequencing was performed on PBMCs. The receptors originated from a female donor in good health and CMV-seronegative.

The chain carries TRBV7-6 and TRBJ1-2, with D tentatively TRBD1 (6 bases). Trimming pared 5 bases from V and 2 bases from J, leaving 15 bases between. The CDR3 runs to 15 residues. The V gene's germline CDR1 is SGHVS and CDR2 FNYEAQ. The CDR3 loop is CASSPDPQGNYGYTF. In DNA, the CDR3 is TGTGCCAGCAGCCCCGACCCACAGGGAAACTATGGCTACACCTTC. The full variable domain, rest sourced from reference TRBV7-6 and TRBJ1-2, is GAGVSQSPRYKVTKRGQDVALRCDPISGHVSLYWYRQALGQGPEFLTYFNYEAQQDKSGLPNDRFSAERPEGSISTLTIQRTEQRDSAMYRCASSPDPQGNYGYTFGSGTRLTVV.

The DNA for the CDR3 is TGTGCCAGCAGTCTTCGACAGGCTCGGCTATCTGGCTACACCTTC. Protein: CASSLRQARLSGYTF. J is TRBJ1-2 and V is TRBV27; possible D gene TRBD1, 6 bases. Germline V gene sequence: CDR1 MNHEY, CDR2 SMNVEV (reference sequence). V lost 5 bases and J 7 bases, leaving 20 bases between the germline ends. The length of the CDR3 is 15 residues.

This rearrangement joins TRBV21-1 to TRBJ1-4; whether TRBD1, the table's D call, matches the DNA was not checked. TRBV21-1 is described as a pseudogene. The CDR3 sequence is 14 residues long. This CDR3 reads CASSHDRGKEKLFF. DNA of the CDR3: TGTGCCAGCAGTCATGACAGGGGTAAGGAAAAACTGTTTTTT.

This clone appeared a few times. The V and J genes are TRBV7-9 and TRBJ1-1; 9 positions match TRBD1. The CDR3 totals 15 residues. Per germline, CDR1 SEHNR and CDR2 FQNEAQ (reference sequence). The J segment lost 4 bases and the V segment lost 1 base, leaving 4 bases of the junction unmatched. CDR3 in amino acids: CASSLVGTGLTEAFF. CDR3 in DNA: TGTGCCAGCAGCTTAGTCGGGACAGGGCTCACTGAAGCTTTCTTT. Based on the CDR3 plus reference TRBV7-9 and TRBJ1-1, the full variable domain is DTGVSQNPRHKITKRGQNVTFRCDPISEHNRLYWYRQTLGQGPEFLTYFQNEAQLEKSRLLSDRFSAERPKGSFSTLEIQRTEQGDSAMYLCASSLVGTGLTEAFFGQGTRLTVV.

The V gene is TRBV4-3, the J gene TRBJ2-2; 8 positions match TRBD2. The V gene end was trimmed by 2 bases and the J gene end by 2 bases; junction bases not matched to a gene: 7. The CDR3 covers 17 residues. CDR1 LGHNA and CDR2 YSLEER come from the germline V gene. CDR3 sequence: CASSQLPAGDNTGELFF. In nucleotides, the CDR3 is TGCGCCAGCAGCCAACTTCCAGCGGGGGACAACACCGGGGAGCTGTTTTTT.

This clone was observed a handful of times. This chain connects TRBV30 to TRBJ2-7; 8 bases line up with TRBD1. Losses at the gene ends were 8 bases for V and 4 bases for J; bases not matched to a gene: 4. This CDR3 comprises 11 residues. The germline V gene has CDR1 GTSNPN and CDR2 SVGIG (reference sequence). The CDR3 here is CASDRGYEQYF. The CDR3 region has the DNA TGTGCCAGCGACAGGGGTTACGAGCAGTACTTC.

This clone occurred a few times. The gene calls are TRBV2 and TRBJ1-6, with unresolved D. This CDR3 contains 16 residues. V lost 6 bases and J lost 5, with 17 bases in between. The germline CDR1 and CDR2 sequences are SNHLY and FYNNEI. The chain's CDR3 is CASRESSRYDNSPLHF. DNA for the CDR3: TGTGCCAGCAGGGAGAGTTCGAGGTATGATAATTCACCCCTCCACTTT. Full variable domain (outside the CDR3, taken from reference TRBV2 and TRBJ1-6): EPEVTQTPSHQVTQMGQEVILRCVPISNHLYFYWYRQILGQKVEFLVSFYNNEISEKSEIFDDQFSVERPDGSNFTLKIRSTKLEDSAMYFCASRESSRYDNSPLHFGNGTRLTVT.

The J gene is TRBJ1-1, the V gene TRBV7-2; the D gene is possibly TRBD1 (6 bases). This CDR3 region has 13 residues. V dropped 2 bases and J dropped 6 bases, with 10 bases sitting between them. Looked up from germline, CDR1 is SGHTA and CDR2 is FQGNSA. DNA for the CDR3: TGTGCCAGCAGCTTAACGGGGGGGCCTGAAGCTTTCTTT. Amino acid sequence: CASSLTGGPEAFF. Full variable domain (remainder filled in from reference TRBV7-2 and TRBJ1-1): GAGVSQSPSNKVTEKGKDVELRCDPISGHTALYWYRQSLGQGLEFLIYFQGNSAPDKSGLPSDRFSAERTGGSVSTLTIQRTQQEDSAVYLCASSLTGGPEAFFGQGTRLTVV.

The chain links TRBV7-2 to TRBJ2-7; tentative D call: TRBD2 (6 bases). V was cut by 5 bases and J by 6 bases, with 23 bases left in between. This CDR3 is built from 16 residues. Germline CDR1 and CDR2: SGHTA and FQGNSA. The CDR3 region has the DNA TGTGCCAGCAGCCCCCGGTTGGGCGGGACCCATAGCGAGCAGTACTTC. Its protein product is CASSPRLGGTHSEQYF. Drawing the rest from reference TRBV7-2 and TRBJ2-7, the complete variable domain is GAGVSQSPSNKVTEKGKDVELRCDPISGHTALYWYRQSLGQGLEFLIYFQGNSAPDKSGLPSDRFSAERTGGSVSTLTIQRTQQEDSAVYLCASSPRLGGTHSEQYFGPGTRLTVT.

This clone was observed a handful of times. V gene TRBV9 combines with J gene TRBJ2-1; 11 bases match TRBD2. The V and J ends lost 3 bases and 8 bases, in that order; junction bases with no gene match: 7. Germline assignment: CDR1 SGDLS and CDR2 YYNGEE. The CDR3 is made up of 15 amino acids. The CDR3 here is CASSDSGRAFHEQFF. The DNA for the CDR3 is TGTGCCAGCAGCGATAGCGGGAGGGCCTTCCATGAGCAGTTCTTC.

The CDR3 spells CASSVQGTEETQYF. The CDR3 bases are TGTGCCAGCAGCGTACAGGGGACCGAGGAGACCCAGTACTTC. The chain joins TRBV9 to TRBJ2-5; a weak D match, TRBD1 (6 bases). Trimming took 1 base from V and 5 from J, leaving 12 bases between them. CDR1 is SGDLS, CDR2 YYNGEE, per germline. The CDR3 has 14 amino acids.

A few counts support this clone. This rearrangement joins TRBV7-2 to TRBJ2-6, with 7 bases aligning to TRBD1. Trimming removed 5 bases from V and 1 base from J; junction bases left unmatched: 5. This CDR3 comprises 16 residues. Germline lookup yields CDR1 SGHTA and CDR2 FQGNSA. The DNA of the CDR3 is TGTGCCAGCAGCACCCAGACAGGGTCTGGGGCCAACGTCCTGACTTTC. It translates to CASSTQTGSGANVLTF.

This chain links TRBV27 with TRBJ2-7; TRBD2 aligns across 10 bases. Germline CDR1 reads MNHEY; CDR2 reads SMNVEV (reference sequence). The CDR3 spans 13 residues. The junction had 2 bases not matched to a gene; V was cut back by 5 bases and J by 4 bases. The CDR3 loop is CASSIAGGYEQYF. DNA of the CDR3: TGTGCCAGCAGTATAGCGGGAGGTTACGAGCAGTACTTC.

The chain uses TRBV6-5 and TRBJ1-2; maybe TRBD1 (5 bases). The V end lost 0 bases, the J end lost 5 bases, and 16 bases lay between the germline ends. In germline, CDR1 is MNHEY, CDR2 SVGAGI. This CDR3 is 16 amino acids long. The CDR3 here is CASSYSQGWRGYGYTF. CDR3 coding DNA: TGTGCCAGCAGTTACTCTCAGGGTTGGCGGGGTTATGGCTACACCTTC.

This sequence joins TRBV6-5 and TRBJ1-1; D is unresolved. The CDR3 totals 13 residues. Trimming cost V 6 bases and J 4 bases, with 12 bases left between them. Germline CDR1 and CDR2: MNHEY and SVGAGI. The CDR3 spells CASRHTRSTEAFF. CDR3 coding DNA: TGTGCCAGCAGGCATACCCGGTCCACTGAAGCTTTCTTT.

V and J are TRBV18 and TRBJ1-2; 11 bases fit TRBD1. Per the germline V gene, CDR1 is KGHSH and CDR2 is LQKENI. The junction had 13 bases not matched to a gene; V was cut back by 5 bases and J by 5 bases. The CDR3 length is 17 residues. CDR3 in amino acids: CASSSGQGAHLLYGYTF. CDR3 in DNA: TGTGCCAGCTCATCTGGACAGGGGGCGCATCTTTTATATGGCTACACCTTC.

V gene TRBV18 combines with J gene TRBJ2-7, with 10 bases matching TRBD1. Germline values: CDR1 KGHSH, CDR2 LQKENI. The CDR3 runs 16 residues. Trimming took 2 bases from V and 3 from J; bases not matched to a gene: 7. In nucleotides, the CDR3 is TGTGCCAGCTCACCAGAGACCGGGACAGGGGTCTACGAGCAGTACTTC. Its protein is CASSPETGTGVYEQYF.

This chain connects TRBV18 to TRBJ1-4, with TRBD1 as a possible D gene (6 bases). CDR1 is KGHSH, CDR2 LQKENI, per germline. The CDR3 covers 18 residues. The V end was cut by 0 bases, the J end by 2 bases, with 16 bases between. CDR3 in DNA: TGTGCCAGCTCACCACCGGGGCCTCAGGGGAAGACTAATGAAAAACTGTTTTTT. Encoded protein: CASSPPGPQGKTNEKLFF.

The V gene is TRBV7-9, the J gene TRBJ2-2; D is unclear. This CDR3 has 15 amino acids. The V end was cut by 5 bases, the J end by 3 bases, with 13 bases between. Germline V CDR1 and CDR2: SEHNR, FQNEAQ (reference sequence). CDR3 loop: CASSPRRPDTGELFF. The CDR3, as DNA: TGTGCCAGCAGCCCCCGGCGGCCCGACACCGGGGAGCTGTTTTTT.